This is a list of T cell receptor beta chains from one sample in a study of cytomegalovirus exposure and HLA in healthy donors. Generated by immunoSEQ multiplex PCR, the TCRdb table keeps only in-frame clones and is missing some. The repertoire includes about 190,000 clones, over 60% of them detected once, and 0.9% to 1.2% sits in the top ten. Sequences were obtained from PBMCs. The source is a woman aged 40 to 50 in good health and CMV-seronegative. Both conserved end residues are trimmed from each CDR3. The D gene is left open where the match is weak.

v_call d_call cdr3_aa
TRBV18 TRBD1 ASSTGQGNLNEAF
TRBV5-1 TRBD2 ASSWGLAGGDNEQF
TRBV19 NA ASSYSRGSTDTQY
TRBV7-2 NA ASSEFSYEQY
TRBV11-2 NA ASSSRRYRETEAF
TRBV6-1 NA ASSPAGGYT
TRBV27 TRBD2 ASSLGLDYEQY
TRBV7-9 NA ASSLESAYEQY
TRBV7-2 NA ASSLKRSVAGELF
TRBV21-1 NA ASSKEERAIRQPQH